These 5 T cell receptor beta chains came from one sample sequenced in a study of metastatic and nonmetastatic thyroid tumors. Each patient went into thyroid surgery without having received any treatment. MiXCR was used by TCRdb to re-call the PCR reads. The sample has 15,000 to 20,000 clones, 25% to 30% seen once. The source material was tumor tissue. Receptor source: a female donor with papillary thyroid cancer or a benign thyroid nodule (not recorded which). Some clones in this sample may be carry-over from other donors' samples.

This clone was observed a few times. The rearrangement links TRBV6-1 to TRBJ2-7; unclear D gene. The germline V and J ends were trimmed by 0 bases and 0 bases, with 3 bases remaining between them. CDR1 MNHNS and CDR2 SASEGT come from the germline V gene. This CDR3 has 13 residues. CDR3 in DNA: TGTGCCAGCAGTGAAGCCCACTCCTACGAGCAGTACTTC. Translating gives CASSEAHSYEQYF.

As to this clone: The junction does not match germline at one end; this may be a read error. V and J are TRBV6-2 or TRBV6-3 and TRBJ2-4, with 13 bases lining up with TRBD2. CDR3 length: 18 residues. Germline CDR1 is MNHEY and CDR2 is SVGEGT. The CDR3 DNA follows: TGTGCCAGCAGTGCGACTAGCGGGAGGCAGCTATCCAAAAACGTTCAGTACTTC. Translating it yields CASSATSGRQLSKNVQYF.

The sample holds a few counts of this clone. The gene calls are TRBV24-1 and TRBJ2-7; perhaps TRBD1 as D (6 bases). Germline V gene sequence: CDR1 KGHDR, CDR2 SFDVKD. Trimming shortened V by 7 bases and J by 6 bases, and 15 bases separated the two germline ends. This CDR3 is built from 13 residues. For the CDR3, the DNA is TGTGCCACCAGGGATCTTGGGGGCAGCGAGCAGTACTTC. This translates into CATRDLGGSEQYF.

The V and J genes are TRBV4-1 and TRBJ2-3; tentatively, D is TRBD2 (6 bases). This CDR3 comprises 15 residues. Per germline, CDR1 MGHRA and CDR2 YSYEKL. The germline V and J ends were trimmed by 5 bases and 2 bases, with 14 bases remaining between them. The CDR3 protein is CASSSPLAVTDTQYF. In DNA form, the CDR3 reads TGCGCCAGCAGCTCCCCCTTAGCGGTCACAGATACGCAGTATTTT.

This clone was seen at least ten times. The V and J genes are TRBV20-1 and TRBJ1-2, with TRBD1 as a possible D gene (5 bases). Trimming took off 2 bases at V and 1 base at J, with 29 bases between the two ends. CDR1 and CDR2 (germline): DFQATT, SNEGSKA (reference sequence). The CDR3 has 20 residues. The CDR3 DNA reads as TGCAGTGCTAGATTGCTTACCTTAGGAGGGGCCGAAACTCTTAACTATGGCTACACCTTC. Translating it yields CSARLLTLGGAETLNYGYTF.